The next 5 T cell receptor beta chains were all read from a single sample in a study of graft-versus-host responses after intestinal transplantation. Libraries were prepared by immunoSEQ multiplex PCR; TCRdb keeps only in-frame clonotypes and omits some of them. This table holds some 90,000 clones, roughly 90% found once. These TCRs' antigens remain unknown. The starting material was unstimulated CD4+ T cells sorted from spleen or lymph node cells, obtained before intestinal transplant. The receptor source for this set is a human donor who received an intestinal transplant.

The chain couples TRBV6-5 to TRBJ1-2, with D perhaps matching TRBD1 (5 bases). Germline CDR1 is MNHEY and CDR2 is SVGAGI. The ends were cut back, 6 bases at V and 0 bases at J, with 8 bases in the middle. This CDR3 comprises 13 residues. The CDR3 protein is CASRSGTNYGYTF. The CDR3 bases are TGTGCCAGCAGGTCAGGGACTAACTATGGCTACACCTTC.

A word on this clone: The conserved closing phenylalanine or tryptophan is absent in this CDR3, likely reflecting a read error. The DNA is left out, because the CDR3 cannot be placed on it with certainty; the CDR3 is given as TCRdb lists it. The CDR3 here is CSAGFGTGVSV. V usage is TRBV20-1 and J usage is TRBJ1-2; TRBD1, as called in the table, went unchecked against the DNA. In germline, CDR1 is DFQATT, CDR2 SNEGSKA (reference sequence). The CDR3 is 11 amino acids long, termini counted.

This clone was seen more than once but under ten times. The CDR3 is CASSRGWSGELFF. The DNA of the CDR3 is TGCGCCAGCAGTAGGGGATGGTCCGGGGAGCTGTTTTTT. The chain is built from TRBV4-1 and TRBJ2-2; a possible D gene is TRBD1 (5 bases). The CDR3 covers 13 residues. The germline V gene encodes CDR1 MGHRA and CDR2 YSYEKL. V lost 6 bases, J lost 6 bases, and 11 bases lay in between.

V usage is TRBV7-9 and J usage is TRBJ2-4, with D tentatively TRBD2 (7 bases). Germline V gene sequence: CDR1 SEHNR, CDR2 FQNEAQ (reference sequence). V was shortened by 3 bases and J by 8 bases, with 11 bases between the two germline ends. This CDR3 comprises 13 residues. The CDR3 bases are TGTGCCAGCAGCTTCGGGGGGCTCGACATTCAGTACTTC. Encoded protein: CASSFGGLDIQYF.

This chain joins TRBV6-6 and TRBJ1-5; no clear D gene. The CDR3 sequence is 14 residues long. Trimming took 6 bases from V and 6 from J, leaving 15 bases between them. Germline V gene sequence: CDR1 MNHNY, CDR2 SVGAGI (reference sequence). The CDR3 is CASSSGSERQPQHF. CDR3 sequence (DNA): TGTGCCAGCAGCAGCGGAAGCGAGCGTCAGCCCCAGCATTTT.